The rows below give T cell receptor beta chains drawn from one sample of a study of CD8 T cells in ankylosing spondylitis. TCRdb passed the 5' RACE reads through MiXCR, listing each CDR3 protein once. The sample contains around 130,000 distinct CDR3 sequences, roughly 9% of which appear only once. The specimen was blood, either unsorted or a sorted T cell fraction (not recorded which). These receptor sequences come from a male donor with ankylosing spondylitis or in good health (not recorded which). The CDR3 runs from the conserved cysteine through the conserved F or W. The D gene is left open where the match is weak. Expanded clones are given a class, and other clones once, few, many or no size at all.

>TRBJ1-1|TRBV20-1|NA|few
CSARHRFAGQVNTEAFF
TGCAGTGCTAGGCATCGTTTCGCGGGGCAGGTGAACACTGAAGCTTTCTTT
>TRBJ2-1|TRBV7-2|NA|few
CASSLQGPSYNEQFF
TGTGCCAGCAGCTTACAGGGTCCGTCCTACAATGAGCAGTTCTTC
>TRBJ2-3|TRBV12-3/TRBV12-4|TRBD2|NA
CASSLGLAGRGDTQYF
TGTGCCAGCAGTTTGGGGCTAGCGGGTCGCGGGGATACGCAGTATTTT
>TRBJ2-3|TRBV20-1|TRBD2|NA
CSARTSRVRDTQYF
TGCAGTGCTAGGACTAGCAGGGTTCGAGATACGCAGTATTTT
>TRBJ2-1|TRBV5-1|NA|many
CASSFSQGRGNEQFF
TGCGCCAGCAGCTTCTCACAGGGGCGGGGAAATGAGCAGTTCTTC
>TRBJ1-1|TRBV29-1|TRBD1|many
CSAFLQGATEAFF
TGCAGCGCCTTCCTACAGGGGGCCACTGAAGCTTTCTTT
>TRBJ2-1|TRBV7-3|NA|many
CASSLTFTTDNEQFF
TGTGCCAGCAGCTTAACGTTCACTACCGACAATGAGCAGTTCTTC
>TRBJ2-1|TRBV7-7|NA|many
CASSLGSSYNEQFF
TGTGCTAGCAGCTTGGGGAGCTCCTACAATGAGCAGTTCTTC
>TRBJ1-2|TRBV29-1|TRBD1|many
CSVSPGQGAHYGYTF
TGCAGCGTTTCACCGGGACAGGGGGCCCACTATGGCTACACCTTC
>TRBJ1-1|TRBV3-1|TRBD1|many
CASSQGRQGRAFF
TGTGCCAGCAGCCAAGGTCGACAGGGAAGAGCTTTCTTT
>TRBJ2-3|TRBV6-4|TRBD2|few
CASSTLPRSGLAGGRTPDTQYF
TGTGCCAGCAGTACTCTGCCCCGGTCGGGACTAGCGGGAGGTCGAACCCCAGATACGCAGTATTTT
>TRBJ2-1|TRBV28|NA|NA
CASSLSQSYNEQFF
TGTGCCAGCAGTTTATCACAGTCCTACAATGAGCAGTTCTTC
>TRBJ1-5|TRBV20-1|TRBD1|many
CSATKTGVSNQPQHF
TGCAGTGCTACTAAGACAGGGGTGAGCAATCAGCCCCAGCATTTT
>TRBJ2-1|TRBV29-1|NA|many
CSVITGSVKYNEQFF
TGCAGCGTGATAACGGGTAGCGTAAAGTACAATGAGCAGTTCTTC
>TRBJ1-6|TRBV30|NA|NA
CAWSGGRAGSPLHF
TGTGCCTGGAGTGGCGGGAGGGCAGGGTCACCCCTCCACTTT
>TRBJ2-5|TRBV24-1|TRBD2|many
CATSDLTSGMGETQYF
TGTGCCACCAGTGATCTGACTAGCGGGATGGGGGAGACCCAGTACTTC
>TRBJ2-6|TRBV10-3|NA|few
CAISEFPGQPSGANVLTF
TGTGCCATCAGTGAGTTTCCGGGTCAACCCTCTGGGGCCAACGTCCTGACTTTC
>TRBJ2-2|TRBV12-5|TRBD2|many
CASGRGDNTGELFF
TGTGCTAGTGGTCGGGGGGATAACACCGGGGAGCTGTTTTTT
>TRBJ1-1|TRBV7-2|NA|few
CASNVWDFLDTEAFF
TGTGCCAGCAACGTCTGGGACTTTCTGGACACTGAAGCTTTCTTT
>TRBJ2-5|TRBV3-1|NA|NA
CASSQGGAGNLQETQYF
TGTGCCAGCAGCCAAGGGGGAGCAGGAAACCTCCAAGAGACCCAGTACTTC
>TRBJ1-4|TRBV28|TRBD1|many
CASTLNPDRAEKLFF
TGTGCCAGCACCTTAAACCCGGACAGGGCAGAAAAACTGTTTTTT
>TRBJ2-1|TRBV20-1|NA|many
CSAPRINEQFF
TGCAGTGCGCCCAGGATTAATGAGCAGTTCTTC
>TRBJ2-7|TRBV10-3|TRBD2|many
CAISEGLAGGISYEQYF
TGTGCCATCAGTGAGGGGTTAGCGGGAGGGATCTCCTACGAGCAGTACTTC
>TRBJ2-1|TRBV28|TRBD2|few
CASSLNAPSGTAGFF
TGTGCCAGCAGTTTAAATGCGCCTAGCGGGACCGCGGGTTTCTTC
>TRBJ2-2|TRBV27|NA|many
CASSSQGRGTGELFF
TGTGCCAGCAGTTCACAGGGGCGGGGCACCGGGGAGCTGTTTTTT
>TRBJ2-1|TRBV5-1|TRBD2|few
CASSSPAGGNEQFF
TGCGCCAGCAGCAGTCCAGCGGGAGGCAATGAGCAGTTCTTC
>TRBJ2-3|TRBV6-1|NA|many
CASSLSLGTDTQYF
TGTGCCAGCAGCCTTTCCCTTGGCACAGATACGCAGTATTTT
>TRBJ2-5|TRBV29-1|TRBD2|many
CSVAGLPSETQYF
TGCAGCGTGGCGGGACTACCCAGCGAGACCCAGTACTTC